This TCR beta chain was retrieved from a study of metastatic and nonmetastatic thyroid tumors. Study as a whole: Malignant and benign thyroid patients had repertoires compared in peripheral blood and tumor or nodule tissue. General study results and limits: Patients with malignant thyroid tumors reportedly had significantly higher TCR beta diversity than those with benign nodules, in blood and tumor.

Patients had received no treatment of any kind before thyroid surgery. Germline CDR1 is DFQATT and CDR2 is SNEGSKA (reference sequence). V was cut by 0 bases and J by 1 base, with 12 bases left in between. The CDR3 covers 15 residues. Under the authors' procedure: The study built a papillary thyroid cancer distant-metastasis classifier from CDR3 differences across clinicopathological groups. With MiXCR, TCRdb reprocessed the PCR reads. The V and J calls shown here were made by TCRdb, not taken from the authors' results. The top ten hold 13% to 15% of the sample, which has roughly 20,000 clones, roughly a third seen once. With regard to this clone: Antigen: not known.

The chain is built from TRBV20-1 and TRBJ1-1, with D tentatively TRBD1 (6 bases). The specimen was blood. The receptor comes from a female donor with papillary thyroid cancer or a benign thyroid nodule (not recorded which). Some clones in this sample may be carry-over from other donors' samples. CDR3 sequence reads: CSARDWGARNTEAFF. As DNA, the CDR3 is TGCAGTGCTAGAGATTGGGGGGCCCGGAACACTGAAGCTTTCTTT.